These 22 T cell receptor beta chains were all obtained from the same sample, sequenced in a study of PD-L1 blockade in urothelial cancer. Noted time point: pretreatment peripheral blood. Sequencing was performed with immunoSEQ multiplex PCR; in TCRdb, only in-frame clones are kept and a portion is missing. Found here are 95,000 or so clones, around 86% of them singletons; the top ten hold approximately 2%. The sample in question was PBMCs, obtained around atezolizumab (anti-PD-L1) treatment. Receptor source: a man aged 60 to 75 with urothelial cancer.

This clone has only a few counts. This rearrangement joins TRBV6-5 to TRBJ2-3, with 7 bases matching TRBD2. The CDR3 runs 13 residues. Per the germline V gene, CDR1 is MNHEY and CDR2 is SVGAGI. V trimming: 9 bases; J trimming: 2 bases; junction bases outside the gene matches: 5. The CDR3: CASQAGFTDTQYF. CDR3 nucleotide sequence: TGTGCCAGTCAAGCGGGGTTCACAGATACGCAGTATTTT.

The V call is TRBV7-2, the J call TRBJ2-1; perhaps TRBD2 as D (5 bases). Per the germline V gene, CDR1 is SGHTA and CDR2 is FQGNSA. The CDR3 totals 16 residues. The V gene lost 5 bases and the J gene lost 2 bases, with 16 bases spanning the gap. The CDR3, as DNA: TGTGCCAGCAGCCCGCGGACTGTAGTTCCCTACAATGAGCAGTTCTTC. Translated, it gives CASSPRTVVPYNEQFF.

This chain joins TRBV4-1 and TRBJ1-5; 7 bases line up with TRBD1. From germline, CDR1 is MGHRA and CDR2 YSYEKL. The V gene end was trimmed by 0 bases and the J gene end by 6 bases; junction bases not matched to a gene: 8. The CDR3 is 16 amino acids. The CDR3 DNA reads TGCGCCAGCAGCCAAGATCCGATAGGGGGCAGTCAGCCCCAGCATTTT. Its translation is CASSQDPIGGSQPQHF.

The chain uses TRBV6-5 and TRBJ2-2, with 13 bases aligning to TRBD2. Germline V gene sequence: CDR1 MNHEY, CDR2 SVGAGI. CDR3 size: 15 residues. J gave up 5 bases and V 6 bases, and 3 bases lay outside the gene matches. CDR3 coding DNA: TGTGCCAGCAGCGGACTAGCGGGGGTGACCGGGGAGCTGTTTTTT. Amino acid sequence: CASSGLAGVTGELFF.

This chain connects TRBV28 to TRBJ2-5; 9 nucleotides line up with TRBD2. V lost 6 bases, J lost 1 base, and 9 bases stayed unmatched. Germline lookup yields CDR1 MDHEN and CDR2 SYDVKM. CDR3 length equals 16 residues. The DNA of the CDR3 is TGTGCCAGCAGCGGGGGGGCGGGAGGGATCCAAGAGACCCAGTACTTC. Translation: CASSGGAGGIQETQYF. Using reference TRBV28 and TRBJ2-5 for the parts outside the CDR3, the full variable domain is DVKVTQSSRYLVKRTGEKVFLECVQDMDHENMFWYRQDPGLGLRLIYFSYDVKMKEKGDIPEGYSVSREKKERFSLILESASTNQTSMYLCASSGGAGGIQETQYFGPGTRLLVL.

The V call is TRBV7-2, the J call TRBJ2-5; no clear D. V was trimmed by 2 bases and J by 6 bases, leaving 13 bases between them. The germline CDR1 and CDR2 sequences are SGHTA and FQGNSA. CDR3 length: 14 amino acids. The CDR3 spells CASSLSRQAKTQYF. CDR3 coding DNA: TGTGCCAGCAGCTTATCTAGGCAAGCGAAGACCCAGTACTTC.

The CDR3 spells CASSLLGVSGNTIYF. DNA for the CDR3: TGCGCCAGCAGCTTGCTCGGGGTCTCTGGAAACACCATATATTTT. The V gene is TRBV5-1, the J gene TRBJ1-3; D uncertain. Germline CDR1 reads SGHRS; CDR2 reads YFSETQ. This CDR3 is built from 15 residues. With 1 base removed from V and 0 bases from J, the gap between germline ends came to 8 bases.

V usage is TRBV30 and J usage is TRBJ1-2; weak D call: TRBD1 (5 bases). In germline, CDR1 is GTSNPN, CDR2 SVGIG (reference sequence). This CDR3 has 13 amino acids. Trimming took off 4 bases at V and 4 bases at J, with 13 bases between the two ends. The CDR3 region is CAWTTGQLYGYTF. The DNA for the CDR3 is TGTGCCTGGACCACAGGCCAGCTCTATGGCTACACCTTC.

The rearrangement uses TRBV10-2 and TRBJ2-7, with 12 bases fitting TRBD2. With 3 bases clipped from V and 6 bases from J, the junction kept 3 bases outside the gene matches. The CDR3 extends over 14 amino acids. CDR1 and CDR2 (germline): WSHSY, SAAADI. Written as DNA, the CDR3 is TGCGCCAGCAGTGATCTAGCGGGAGGGGGCGAGCAGTACTTC. Translation gives CASSDLAGGGEQYF.

This clone was detected once. The chain joins TRBV28 to TRBJ2-3, with D unresolved. CDR3 length: 12 amino acids. V dropped 5 bases and J dropped 5 bases, with 8 bases sitting between them. Germline V gene sequence: CDR1 MDHEN, CDR2 SYDVKM. CDR3 in DNA: TGTGCCAGCAGTCCGAGGCGAGATACGCAGTATTTT. This sequence encodes CASSPRRDTQYF.

The chain couples TRBV7-2 to TRBJ1-6, with a possible D match to TRBD1 (6 bases). V shed 1 base and J shed 2 bases, with 15 bases lying between them. The CDR3 length is 18 residues. CDR1 SGHTA and CDR2 FQGNSA come from the germline V gene. CDR3 sequence (DNA): TGTGCCAGCAGCTTAGGTTACCCAGGGGATCCCTATAATTCACCCCTCCACTTT. This sequence encodes CASSLGYPGDPYNSPLHF.

The chain recombines TRBV28 with TRBJ2-7; TRBD2 might be the D (5 bases). Germline CDR1 is MDHEN and CDR2 is SYDVKM. This CDR3 is built from 12 residues. V was trimmed by 6 bases and J by 6 bases, leaving 12 bases between them. The CDR3 reads CASSDDYREQYF. Written as DNA, the CDR3 is TGTGCCAGCAGCGATGACTACCGCGAGCAGTACTTC.

The chain carries TRBV5-1 and TRBJ2-5; TRBD1 might be the D (6 bases). The CDR3 totals 15 residues. V was trimmed by 4 bases and J by 2 bases, leaving 15 bases between them. Germline V gene sequence: CDR1 SGHRS, CDR2 YFSETQ. DNA for the CDR3: TGCGCCAGCAGCCGAGCCATGACAGGACAAGAGACCCAGTACTTC. It translates to CASSRAMTGQETQYF.

The J gene is TRBJ1-1, the V gene TRBV12-5; the D gene is possibly TRBD1 (5 bases). The length of the CDR3 is 13 residues. CDR1 is LGHNT, CDR2 FRNRAP, per germline. With 4 bases removed from V and 2 bases from J, the gap between germline ends came to 8 bases. The CDR3 region is CASGSGINTEAFF. As DNA, the CDR3 is TGTGCTAGTGGTTCAGGGATAAACACTGAAGCTTTCTTT.

The V call is TRBV30, the J call TRBJ1-1; TRBD1 agrees at 8 bases. The CDR3 has 15 residues. V was clipped by 4 bases and J by 2 bases; unmatched bases: 9. CDR1 GTSNPN and CDR2 SVGIG come from the germline V gene (reference sequence). The CDR3 sequence is CAWTNPGTGNTEAFF. The CDR3 nucleotides are TGTGCCTGGACCAACCCCGGGACAGGAAACACTGAAGCTTTCTTT.

This clone occurred once. The chain joins TRBV5-1 to TRBJ1-1; no clear D gene. CDR1 is SGHRS and CDR2 is YFSETQ in the germline V gene. This CDR3 has 13 amino acids. Between the trimmed V and J ends, which lost 4 bases and 5 bases, there was a span of 12 bases. CDR3 in DNA: TGCGCCAGCAGCACGGTGGGAGAGACTGAAGCTTTCTTT. The encoded protein is CASSTVGETEAFF. The entire variable domain, with the rest obtained from reference TRBV5-1 and TRBJ1-1, is as follows: KAGVTQTPRYLIKTRGQQVTLSCSPISGHRSVSWYQQTPGQGLQFLFEYFSETQRNKGNFPGRFSGRQFSNSRSEMNVSTLELGDSALYLCASSTVGETEAFFGQGTRLTVV.

Here the CDR3 reads CASSSGTGVEKLFF. CDR3 coding DNA: TGTGCCAGCAGCTCGGGTACAGGGGTCGAAAAACTGTTTTTT. The V call is TRBV7-9, the J call TRBJ1-4, with TRBD1 matching 7 bases. The CDR3 consists of 14 residues. Trimming cost V 4 bases and J 8 bases; bases outside gene matches: 7. Germline-derived CDR1 and CDR2 are SEHNR and FQNEAQ (reference sequence).

CDR3 nucleotide sequence: TGTGCCAGCAGTTACCTCTCGACTAGCAACGACGAGCAGTACTTC. This encodes CASSYLSTSNDEQYF. This chain links TRBV6-5 with TRBJ2-7; 7 nucleotides match TRBD2. There are 15 residues in the CDR3. Looked up from germline, CDR1 is MNHEY and CDR2 is SVGAGI. V gave up 2 bases and J gave up 5 bases; unmatched junction bases: 9.

Of note for this clone: The sample carries other DNA sequences with the same CDR3. The gene calls are TRBV9 and TRBJ2-7, with 7 nucleotides matching TRBD2. V was clipped by 0 bases and J by 4 bases; unmatched bases: 4. The germline V gene has CDR1 SGDLS and CDR2 YYNGEE. The CDR3 sequence is 14 residues long. CDR3 protein: CASSVAGGNYEQYF. CDR3 bases: TGTGCCAGCAGCGTAGCGGGAGGAAATTACGAGCAGTACTTC.

This chain joins TRBV4-3 and TRBJ1-4, with a possible D match to TRBD1 (5 bases). Trimming removed 0 bases from V and 10 bases from J, with 9 bases in between. Germline CDR1 is LGHNA and CDR2 is YSLEER. This CDR3 contains 13 residues. The CDR3 bases are TGCGCCAGCAGCCAAGAGGGGGGGGGAAAACTGTTTTTT. As protein: CASSQEGGGKLFF.

The chain couples TRBV27 to TRBJ2-3, with 16 bases that match TRBD2. The CDR3 extends over 18 amino acids. Germline V gene lookup returns CDR1 MNHEY and CDR2 SMNVEV (reference sequence). Germline trimming cut 6 bases from V and 4 bases from J; bases unmatched to any gene: 10. The DNA for the CDR3 is TGTGCCAGCAGCTCTAGAGGGACTAGCGGGAGGGCCCCAGATACGCAGTATTTT. Its protein is CASSSRGTSGRAPDTQYF.

J is TRBJ2-1 and V is TRBV4-3, with D perhaps TRBD2 (6 bases). CDR1 LGHNA and CDR2 YSLEER come from the germline V gene. This CDR3 comprises 17 residues. The ends were cut back, 1 base at V and 5 bases at J, with 18 bases in the middle. CDR3 sequence: CASSQVLGGSSHNEQFF. CDR3 bases: TGCGCCAGCAGCCAAGTCCTCGGGGGTAGCAGCCACAATGAGCAGTTCTTC.